Listed below are T cell receptor beta chains from one sample, sequenced in a study of blood T cell repertoires in COVID-19. The assay was immunoSEQ multiplex PCR, and TCRdb's table has in-frame clones only and misses some. The sample lists approximately 130,000 clones; over 80% were seen once. Material for sequencing was PBMCs or T cells enriched from blood (not recorded which). Receptors were obtained from a man between 25 and 39 years old who had recovered from COVID-19. Both conserved end residues are part of each CDR3. The order of the fields is V gene, D gene, J gene, clone size, CDR3 protein, CDR3 DNA. A D gene is named only where the DNA matches it firmly. Not all rows give a size; the values are once, few, many and, for expanded clones, a class.

v_call: TRBV2; d_call: .; j_call: TRBJ2-1; clone_size: .; cdr3_aa: CASLGLEEVYNEQFF; cdr3_nt: TGTGCCAGCCTAGGACTGGAGGAAGTATACAATGAGCAGTTCTTC
v_call: TRBV29-1; d_call: .; j_call: TRBJ2-3; clone_size: .; cdr3_aa: CSVDVDQGMDTQYF; cdr3_nt: TGCAGCGTTGACGTCGATCAGGGGATGGATACGCAGTATTTT
v_call: TRBV19; d_call: TRBD1; j_call: TRBJ1-1; clone_size: .; cdr3_aa: CATGTGTMNTEAFF; cdr3_nt: TGTGCCACCGGGACAGGTACGATGAACACTGAAGCTTTCTTT
v_call: TRBV9; d_call: .; j_call: TRBJ1-5; clone_size: .; cdr3_aa: CASSAGGSSNQPQHF; cdr3_nt: TGTGCCAGCAGCGCAGGAGGGTCTAGCAATCAGCCCCAGCATTTT
v_call: TRBV3-1/TRBV3-2; d_call: .; j_call: TRBJ1-1; clone_size: .; cdr3_aa: CASSLTGLGAFF; cdr3_nt: TGTGCCAGCAGCCTAACAGGCCTGGGGGCTTTCTTT
v_call: TRBV2; d_call: TRBD2; j_call: TRBJ2-3; clone_size: .; cdr3_aa: CASRPTSATTSTDTQYF; cdr3_nt: TGTGCCAGCAGGCCTACTAGCGCGACCACTAGCACAGATACGCAGTATTTT
v_call: TRBV11-1; d_call: .; j_call: TRBJ1-6; clone_size: .; cdr3_aa: CASSLVDSYSPLHF; cdr3_nt: TGTGCCAGCAGCTTAGTCGATAGTTATTCACCCCTCCACTTT
v_call: TRBV6-1; d_call: .; j_call: TRBJ2-7; clone_size: .; cdr3_aa: CASSEVGGGPYEQYF; cdr3_nt: TGTGCCAGCAGTGAAGTGGGGGGAGGCCCCTACGAGCAGTACTTC
v_call: TRBV24-1; d_call: .; j_call: TRBJ1-3; clone_size: .; cdr3_aa: CATTPGTGNTIYF; cdr3_nt: TGTGCCACCACTCCAGGGACTGGAAACACCATATATTTT
v_call: TRBV19; d_call: TRBD2; j_call: TRBJ2-5; clone_size: .; cdr3_aa: CASELRAGMKETQYF; cdr3_nt: TGTGCCAGTGAATTGAGAGCGGGAATGAAAGAGACCCAGTACTTC
v_call: TRBV6-1; d_call: TRBD2; j_call: TRBJ2-5; clone_size: .; cdr3_aa: CASSGTSGGTGETQYF; cdr3_nt: TGTGCCAGCAGTGGGACTAGCGGGGGAACCGGAGAGACCCAGTACTTC
v_call: TRBV27; d_call: .; j_call: TRBJ2-1; clone_size: once; cdr3_aa: CASSLSGFNEQFF; cdr3_nt: TGTGCCAGCAGTTTAAGCGGGTTTAATGAGCAGTTCTTC
v_call: TRBV4-1; d_call: TRBD2; j_call: TRBJ2-1; clone_size: .; cdr3_aa: CASSQDQKRGLYNEQFF; cdr3_nt: TGCGCCAGCAGCCAAGATCAGAAGCGGGGGCTCTACAATGAGCAGTTCTTC
v_call: TRBV18; d_call: .; j_call: TRBJ2-7; clone_size: .; cdr3_aa: CASSPTRDYEQYF; cdr3_nt: TGTGCCAGCTCACCAACCCGGGACTACGAGCAGTACTTC
v_call: TRBV25-1; d_call: .; j_call: TRBJ1-3; clone_size: .; cdr3_aa: CASSEYRGSGNTIYF; cdr3_nt: TGTGCCAGCAGTGAATACCGAGGGTCTGGAAACACCATATATTTT
v_call: TRBV11-2; d_call: TRBD2; j_call: TRBJ2-1; clone_size: .; cdr3_aa: CASSTLEAGGHNEQFF; cdr3_nt: TGTGCCAGCAGCACCCTGGAAGCGGGGGGTCACAATGAGCAGTTCTTC
v_call: TRBV7-9; d_call: .; j_call: TRBJ1-1; clone_size: few; cdr3_aa: CASRSQGLNTEAFF; cdr3_nt: TGTGCCAGCAGGTCTCAGGGGCTGAACACTGAAGCTTTCTTT
v_call: TRBV6-5; d_call: TRBD2; j_call: TRBJ2-5; clone_size: .; cdr3_aa: CASSLLAGGQETQYF; cdr3_nt: TGTGCCAGCAGTCTCCTAGCGGGGGGTCAAGAGACCCAGTACTTC